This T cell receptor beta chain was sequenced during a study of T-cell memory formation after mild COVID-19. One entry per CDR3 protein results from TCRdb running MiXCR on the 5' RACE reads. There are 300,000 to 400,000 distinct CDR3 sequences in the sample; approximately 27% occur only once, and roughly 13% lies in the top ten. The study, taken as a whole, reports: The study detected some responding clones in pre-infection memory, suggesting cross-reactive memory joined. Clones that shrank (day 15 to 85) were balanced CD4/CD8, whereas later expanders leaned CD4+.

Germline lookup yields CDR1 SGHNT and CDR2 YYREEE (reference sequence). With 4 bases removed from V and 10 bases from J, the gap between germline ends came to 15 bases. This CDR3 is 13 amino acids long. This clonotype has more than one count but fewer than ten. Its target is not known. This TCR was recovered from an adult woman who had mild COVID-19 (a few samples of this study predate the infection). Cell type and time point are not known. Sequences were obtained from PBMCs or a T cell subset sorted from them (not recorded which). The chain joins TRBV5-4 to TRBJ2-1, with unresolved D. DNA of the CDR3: TGTGCCAGCAGCAACCCGGCAGACGGCGAGCAGTTCTTC. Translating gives CASSNPADGEQFF.